This TCR beta chain stems from a study of blood T cells in healthy people across ages (dated by TCRdb to the mid-2010s). For the study in its entirety: In model experiments, template switching captured about one uniquely barcoded TCR beta cDNA molecule for every two T cells. Using deep sequencing normalized with unique cDNA molecular identifiers, the study measured how TCR beta repertoire diversity changes with age. Donors were grouped into four age groups: young (average roughly 15 years), middle-aged (around 39), aged (around 60) and long-lived (just over 80). To avoid experimental bias, donors of different ages were spread randomly across the sequencing lanes. For two donors (one aged 18 to 29 and one aged 80 or older), the study analyzed two additional independent replicas of 1 million unique cDNA reads from the same blood draw.

Libraries were made using 5' RACE. Instrument on record: Illumina HiSeq 2500. A second PCR of roughly 7 to 12 cycles was run with a J-beta primer mix and a sample-barcoded 5' primer. Each TCR beta cDNA molecule received a unique molecular identifier from a template-switch 5' adaptor carrying 12 random nucleotides. Each sample yielded at least 2.5 million CDR3-containing paired-end reads. First-strand cDNA synthesis was performed from all RNA using the Mint cDNA synthesis kit, with priming by a TRBC-specific oligonucleotide. After uracil-DNA glycosylase treatment, a first 18-cycle PCR used universal primers M1SS and BC2_uni_R on all cDNA. The study's processing was this. For normalization, 1 million high-quality reads, each with a distinct molecular identifier, were randomly selected from each sample. Instead of being binned into consensus sequences, reads with shared molecular identifiers were discarded. MiTCR, with a Q25 quality threshold and the strictest error-elimination algorithm, was used for CDR3 identification, clonotype clustering and error correction. A nonparametric unseen species model with Euler transformation was used to estimate a lower bound on total TCR beta diversity. Clones were called with MiXCR by TCRdb after fastp trimmed the public reads at Q25, and only in-frame beta chains were retained. Each CDR3 protein gets just one entry, which takes the most common genes and DNA from the rows behind it. The V and J calls here are based on TCRdb, not the publication. This sample is represented by 1.5 million to 2 million distinct CDR3 sequences; roughly 32% of them were singletons. The ten largest clonotypes hold around 11% of the sample.

Relative to germline, V is missing 7 bases and J is missing 6 bases, with 10 bases of the junction outside any gene match. The CDR3 measures 15 amino acids from cysteine to phenylalanine. CDR3 DNA only is kept here, 45 bases in frame from base 1. CDR1 and CDR2 are drawn from the germline V gene: SGHVS, FQNEAQ. Donors were approximately 42 systemically healthy Caucasian individuals from Russia aged roughly 6 to 95 years. Around 10 milliliters of peripheral blood were drawn from each donor into EDTA-treated Vacutainer tubes. PBMCs were isolated by Ficoll-Paque density-gradient centrifugation, with at least 7 million obtained per sample. Total RNA was extracted from PBMCs with Trizol reagent, with at least 5 micrograms obtained per sample. The percentages of naive CD45RAhigh/CD27high T cells were determined by flow cytometry on a PBMC aliquot from every donor. As for this clonotype: Its cognate antigen has yet to be identified. Nothing much larger sits one base from this clone, and base qualities are not available.

Beyond this particular receptor, the publication reports: Estimates of total diversity from one million sequenced T cells were regarded as lower bounds and underestimates. Because profiling used bulk unsorted PBMCs, naive and antigen-experienced compartments could not be compared conclusively. Observed TCR beta diversity correlated strongly with the percentage of naive T cells measured by flow cytometry. Because donor CMV infection status was unknown, age-related changes in expanded clonotypes were potentially confounded. The long-lived group showed more naive CD4+ T cells, fewer expanded clones and increased TCR diversity than the aged group, suggesting age selection. Observed TCR beta diversity per million T cells fell roughly linearly with age, and a significant reduction was already apparent by age around 40.

The chain uses TRBV7-8 and TRBJ2-1, with 9 middle bases fitting TRBD1. The sequence was collected from a woman aged 30 to 39 in good health. The sequenced material came from blood. This receptor carries the CDR3 CASNPHPGQGNEQFF. The nucleotide sequence reads as follows: TGTGCCAGCAACCCCCACCCGGGACAGGGCAATGAGCAGTTCTTC.